The sequence of this TCR beta chain was determined in a study of blood T cell repertoires in COVID-19. Study background: Collection of acute and convalescent COVID-19 samples took place in the United States, Italy and Spain.

Those enrolled in Seattle joined during active infection and were followed longitudinally afterward. How the authors handled the data: Estimation of nucleated cell counts was performed using reference gene primer amplification. Generated by immunoSEQ multiplex PCR, the TCRdb table keeps only in-frame clones and is missing some. D and trimming come from the DNA, and the V and J calls and clone size come from that table. The data show hundreds of thousands of clones, with roughly 89% seen just once and 0.8% to 0.9% held by the top ten. The CDR3 length is 14 residues. V was trimmed by 6 bases and J by 6 bases, leaving 18 bases between them. Germline CDR1 is SQVTM and CDR2 is ANQGSEA.

The receptor comes from a man younger than 35 with COVID-19, enrolled during active disease. The sample consisted of peripheral blood. The chain links TRBV29-1 to TRBJ2-1, with D perhaps TRBD1 (7 bases). CDR3 sequence: CSVQGPRRGNEQFF. In DNA, the CDR3 is TGCAGCGTACAGGGGCCCAGGAGGGGCAATGAGCAGTTCTTC.